This record looks at one TCR beta chain sequence and its context. This specimen belongs to a study of technical replicates of blood from a handful of donors. The CDR3 has 14 residues. V dropped 6 bases and J dropped 2 bases, with 12 bases sitting between them. Per the germline V gene, CDR1 is MRHNA and CDR2 is SNTAGT. Generated by immunoSEQ multiplex PCR, the TCRdb table keeps only in-frame clones and is missing some. Of tens of thousands of clones in the sample, 94% were seen once. This TCR derives from a human donor in good health. The sequenced material came from T cells isolated from PBMCs. The chain links TRBV6-4 to TRBJ2-3; possibly TRBD2 for D (6 bases). The CDR3 region has the DNA TGTGCCAGCAGAGCCGAACTAGCCACAGATACGCAGTATTTT. Translated, it gives CASRAELATDTQYF.